This TCR beta chain is drawn from a study of molecular identifiers for immune sequencing clone quantification. There are a few counts of this clonotype. For bulk TCR libraries, previously described methods and listed TCR primers were used. TCRdb called the PCR reads again in MiXCR, with one record for every CDR3 protein. The table lists 460,000 or so distinct CDR3 sequences, 20% to 25% of them singletons, with 0.65% to 0.95% in the top ten. Germline values: CDR1 MGHDK, CDR2 SYGVNS. This CDR3 has 16 amino acids. Trimming cost V 5 bases and J 0 bases, with 15 bases left between them. Material: naive CD8+ T cells from blood, with Jurkat cell RNA spiked in. Documented subset: FACS-sorted CD8+CD4-CCR7+CD45RA+ naive T cells. The chain uses TRBV25-1 and TRBJ2-3, with D maybe TRBD2 (7 bases). The sequence came from a human donor in good health. Some libraries in this study had Jurkat cell RNA spiked in. The CDR3 DNA reads TGTGCCAGCAGTAAGGGCGGGGGCCCTAGCACAGATACGCAGTATTTT. Protein: CASSKGGGPSTDTQYF.